One sample yielded the 28 T cell receptor beta chains listed below, sequenced in a study of molecular identifiers for immune sequencing clone quantification. TCRdb redid the calling of the PCR reads with MiXCR, one entry per CDR3 protein. Of about 100,000 distinct CDR3 sequences in the sample, about 35% were seen once. Sequences were obtained from naive CD8+ T cells from blood, with Jurkat cell RNA spiked in. Subset meaning: FACS-sorted CD8+CD4-CCR7+CD45RA+ naive T cells. The source of these receptors is a human donor in good health. Some libraries in this study had Jurkat cell RNA spiked in.

A word on this clonotype: The final CDR3 position lacks the conserved phenylalanine or tryptophan, pointing to a likely read error. The chain joins TRBV9 to TRBJ2-7, with unresolved D. Germline V gene data show CDR1 as SGDLS and CDR2 as YYNGEE. V lost 4 bases, J lost 6 bases, and 14 bases lay in between. There are 13 residues in the CDR3. The CDR3 region is CASSPRTGPEQYS. CDR3 sequence (DNA): TGTGCCAGCAGCCCCCGGACCGGGCCCGAGCAGTACTCC.

Regarding this clonotype: The junction and the germline gene differ at one end; a read error may be behind it. V usage is TRBV27 and J usage is TRBJ1-1; D is undetermined. Germline lookup yields CDR1 MNHEY and CDR2 SMNVEV (reference sequence). This CDR3 is 16 amino acids long. The CDR3 nucleotides read TGTGCCAGCAGACAAGAGAAGCCGGGAGGGCACACTGAAGCTTACTTT. Residues: CASRQEKPGGHTEAYF.

The CDR3 DNA is TGTGCCAGCAGTCGGGGGGGGACCGGGGAGCTGTTTTTT. It translates to CASSRGGTGELFF. The gene calls are TRBV12-3 or TRBV12-4 and TRBJ2-2; 8 bases match TRBD2. V lost 5 bases, J lost 5 bases, and 1 base stayed unmatched. The CDR3 is 13 amino acids.

Of note for this clonotype: This sequence may be a read error, since a much larger clone differs from it by one base. J is TRBJ1-5 and V is TRBV28, with unresolved D. CDR1 MDHEN and CDR2 SYDVKM come from the germline V gene. With 8 bases removed from V and 0 bases from J, the gap between germline ends came to 14 bases. The CDR3 has 15 residues. The CDR3 nucleotides read TGTGCCAGCGGTACCGGGCAGTATAGCAATCAGCCCCAGCATTTT. This codes for CASGTGQYSNQPQHF.

The chain carries TRBV29-1 and TRBJ2-7; no reliable D call. Germline CDR1 reads SQVTM; CDR2 reads ANQGSEA. The V and J ends lost 0 bases and 9 bases respectively, with 9 bases between them. This CDR3 has 11 amino acids. The CDR3 nucleotides read TGCAGCGTTGAAGATCCCCCCGGGCAGTACTTC. It specifies CSVEDPPGQYF.

The rearrangement joins TRBV9 to TRBJ1-4, with unresolved D. Trimming shortened V by 4 bases and J by 0 bases, and 10 bases separated the two germline ends. The CDR3 is 15 residues long. Germline V gives CDR1 SGDLS, CDR2 YYNGEE. The CDR3 reads CASSPSGTTNEKLFF. In DNA form, the CDR3 reads TGTGCCAGCAGCCCTTCCGGGACAACTAATGAAAAACTGTTTTTT.

The genes are TRBV9 and TRBJ2-5; 8 positions match TRBD1. V lost 3 bases, J lost 5 bases, and 9 bases stayed unmatched. The CDR3 extends over 15 amino acids. The V gene's germline CDR1 is SGDLS and CDR2 YYNGEE. CDR3 coding DNA: TGTGCCAGCAGCGAGGCAGGGGGCATGGGGGAGACCCAGTACTTC. This gives the protein CASSEAGGMGETQYF.

This clonotype has ten or more counts. The chain uses TRBV5-4 and TRBJ2-7; D ambiguous. This CDR3 region has 13 residues. Germline CDR1 is SGHNT and CDR2 is YYREEE (reference sequence). Trimming took off 4 bases at V and 5 bases at J, with 13 bases between the two ends. The CDR3 nucleotides read TGTGCCAGCAGCCCCTCCCCAGGAGACGAGCAGTACTTC. This gives the protein CASSPSPGDEQYF.

The gene calls are TRBV27 and TRBJ2-7, with 10 bases matching TRBD1. Germline-derived CDR1 and CDR2 are MNHEY and SMNVEV (reference sequence). The CDR3 loop spans 14 amino acids. Trimming took 6 bases from V and 3 from J; bases not matched to a gene: 5. DNA of the CDR3: TGTGCCAGCAGAGCCTGGACAGGGGGCTACGAGCAGTACTTC. It encodes CASRAWTGGYEQYF.

With regard to this clonotype: A much larger clone lies a single base off, so this may be a read error. The chain links TRBV7-9 to TRBJ2-2, with a weak D call TRBD2 (5 bases). The CDR3 spans 14 residues. Germline CDR1 reads SEHNR; CDR2 reads FQNEAQ (reference sequence). The CDR3 DNA is TGTGCCATCCTTCTAGCCGGATATACCGGGGAGCTGCTTTTT. It codes for CAILLAGYTGELLF.

Comment on this clonotype: The CDR3 ends on some other residue instead of the conserved phenylalanine or tryptophan, so this is likely a read error. The chain employs TRBV28 and TRBJ1-6, with D unresolved. Germline V gene sequence: CDR1 MDHEN, CDR2 SYDVKM. V was pared by 3 bases and J by 9 bases, with 15 bases between. The length of the CDR3 is 15 residues. In nucleotides, the CDR3 is TGTGCCAGCAGTTTGCGGGCGACTTGGAGTTCACCCCTCCACTTA. This gives the protein CASSLRATWSSPLHL.

Note on this clonotype: This sequence may be a read error, since a much larger clone differs from it by one base. The J gene is TRBJ2-3, the V gene TRBV28; 8 bases fit TRBD2. V lost 1 base, J lost 0 bases, and 18 bases stayed unmatched. Germline CDR1 and CDR2: MDHEN and SYDVKM. The CDR3 is 21 amino acids. Here the CDR3 DNA reads TGTGCCAGCAGTTTATCCTACGACCCGTCAACTAGCGGAACTAGCACAGATACGCAGTATTTT. This codes for CASSLSYDPSTSGTSTDTQYF.

The genes are TRBV28 and TRBJ2-7, with D possibly being TRBD2 (7 bases). This CDR3 is 17 amino acids long. Between the trimmed V and J ends, which lost 3 bases and 3 bases, there was a span of 21 bases. Germline CDR1 is MDHEN and CDR2 is SYDVKM. The CDR3 DNA is TGTGCCAGCAGTTTTCCCTACCAGGGGACTATAAACTACGAGCAGTACTTC. It encodes CASSFPYQGTINYEQYF.

About this clonotype itself: This may arise from a read error, as a much more abundant clone is one base away. The conserved final phenylalanine or tryptophan is absent from the CDR3, which likely points to a read error. The chain links TRBV12-3 or TRBV12-4 to TRBJ1-1; D unclear. V was trimmed by 5 bases and J by 1 base, leaving 5 bases between them. The CDR3 is made up of 12 amino acids. The CDR3 DNA is TGTGCCAGCAGTCTACAGAACACTGAAGCTTTCTCT. It translates to CASSLQNTEAFS.

A few counts support this clonotype. The V call is TRBV4-3, the J call TRBJ2-1; 9 bases are shared with TRBD2. The V segment lost 4 bases and the J segment 7 bases; nucleotides outside the gene matches: 8. The germline gives CDR1 LGHNA, CDR2 YSLEER. The CDR3 loop spans 15 amino acids. CDR3 nucleotides: TGCGCCAGCAGCCTCCTTCTTAGCGGGAGAAATGAGCAGTTCTTC. Protein: CASSLLLSGRNEQFF.

Many counts were recorded for this clonotype. The chain uses TRBV2 and TRBJ2-4; D not resolved. This CDR3 region has 17 residues. Germline V gene sequence: CDR1 SNHLY, CDR2 FYNNEI. V gave up 3 bases and J gave up 0 bases, with 15 bases separating them. The CDR3 loop reads CASSDVETQLAKNIQYF. CDR3 DNA sequence: TGTGCCAGCAGTGATGTAGAAACACAGTTAGCCAAAAACATTCAGTACTTC.

The sample holds a few counts of this clonotype. The rearrangement joins TRBV19 to TRBJ2-7; the D is unclear. CDR3 size: 14 residues. Trimming stripped 3 bases from V and 2 bases from J, with 11 bases between. Germline CDR1 reads LNHDA; CDR2 reads SQIVND (reference sequence). The CDR3 DNA follows: TGTGCCAGTAGTATGGCGGCAGTGACCTACGAGCAGTACTTC. Encoded protein: CASSMAAVTYEQYF.

This clonotype was counted at least ten times. V gene TRBV12-3 or TRBV12-4 combines with J gene TRBJ1-2; D unclear. The CDR3 is 10 amino acids. Trimming cost V 8 bases and J 2 bases, with 3 bases left between them. The CDR3 nucleotides are TGTGCCAGCTACAACTATGGCTACACCTTC. Its translation: CASYNYGYTF.

As regards this clonotype: A single base separates this from a much larger clone, so it may be a read error. This rearrangement joins TRBV7-9 to TRBJ2-7; 8 positions match TRBD2. V shed 8 bases, J shed 2 bases, and the junction held 8 bases outside the gene matches. There are 14 residues in the CDR3. From germline, CDR1 is SEHNR and CDR2 FQNEAQ (reference sequence). Here the CDR3 DNA reads TGTGCCAGCGGCGGCCGGGGACTAGCCTACGAGCAGTACTTC. Encoded protein: CASGGRGLAYEQYF.

This chain's CDR3 is CAISDSGRSSGANVLTF. The CDR3 DNA follows: TGTGCCATCAGTGATAGTGGCAGAAGCTCTGGGGCCAACGTCCTGACTTTC. The chain employs TRBV10-3 and TRBJ2-6; D is unresolved. Germline V gene lookup returns CDR1 ENHRY and CDR2 SYGVKD. V dropped 3 bases and J dropped 0 bases, with 12 bases sitting between them. The CDR3 has 17 amino acids.

This clonotype has a single count. A much larger clone lies one base from this, so it may be a read error. This likely comes from a read error, as the CDR3 has no conserved phenylalanine or tryptophan at its end. The V and J genes are TRBV7-2 and TRBJ2-7; no firm D call. V was cut by 5 bases and J by 2 bases, with 13 bases left in between. CDR1 is SGHTA and CDR2 is FQGNSA in the germline V gene. The CDR3 loop spans 14 amino acids. CDR3 protein: CASSLPLAPYEQYL. DNA of the CDR3: TGTGCCAGCAGCCTGCCGTTGGCCCCCTACGAGCAGTACCTC.

This clonotype appeared a few times. The chain couples TRBV12-3 or TRBV12-4 to TRBJ2-3; no reliable D call. The germline V and J ends were trimmed by 3 bases and 1 base, with 5 bases remaining between them. This CDR3 contains 13 residues. The CDR3 DNA is TGTGCCAGCAGTTTTCTCGGCACAGATACGCAGTATTTT. This encodes CASSFLGTDTQYF.

Remarks on this clonotype: A much larger clone sits a single nucleotide away, making a read error possible. This chain connects TRBV4-3 to TRBJ2-3; D gene unclear. Trimming took 4 bases from V and 2 from J, leaving 13 bases between them. CDR3 length equals 15 residues. Germline CDR1 and CDR2: LGHNA and YSLEER. The CDR3 loop reads CASSRTVPNTDTQYF. The CDR3, as DNA: TGCGCCAGCAGCCGTACGGTCCCTAACACAGATACGCAGTATTTT.

This clonotype showed up just a few times. Here the CDR3 reads CASSLSVAGLANNEQFF. DNA for the CDR3: TGTGCCAGCAGTTTATCCGTTGCGGGACTAGCTAACAATGAGCAGTTCTTC. V is TRBV28 and J is TRBJ2-1, with 9 bases aligning to TRBD2. Germline V lookup: CDR1 MDHEN, CDR2 SYDVKM. This CDR3 has 17 amino acids. Trimming removed 1 base from V and 5 bases from J; junction bases left unmatched: 9.

The chain combines TRBV6-1 with TRBJ2-7; no reliable D call. CDR1 is MNHNS and CDR2 is SASEGT in the germline V gene. The V and J ends lost 8 bases and 9 bases respectively, with 8 bases between them. The CDR3 covers 9 residues. The CDR3 sequence is CASGDGQYF. The CDR3 DNA reads TGTGCCAGCGGGGATGGGCAGTACTTC.

V and J are TRBV6-5 and TRBJ1-1; D perhaps matches TRBD1 (6 bases). Trimming took off 6 bases at V and 0 bases at J, with 11 bases between the two ends. Looked up from germline, CDR1 is MNHEY and CDR2 is SVGAGI. The CDR3 length is 14 residues. In nucleotides, the CDR3 is TGTGCCAGCAGAACGCAGGGGCTGAACACTGAAGCTTTCTTT. The encoded protein is CASRTQGLNTEAFF.

This clonotype was seen a handful of times. The chain's CDR3 is CASSRDTGELFF. CDR3 DNA: TGTGCCAGCAGTAGGGACACCGGGGAGCTGTTTTTT. The chain carries TRBV6-5 and TRBJ2-2, with D unresolved. Trimming cost V 5 bases and J 3 bases, with 4 bases left between them. The CDR3 loop spans 12 amino acids. Germline V lookup: CDR1 MNHEY, CDR2 SVGAGI.

This sequence joins TRBV19 and TRBJ2-2, with D unresolved. This CDR3 spans 12 amino acids. The ends were cut back, 7 bases at V and 2 bases at J, with 5 bases in the middle. CDR1 is LNHDA and CDR2 is SQIVND in the germline V gene (reference sequence). The DNA of the CDR3 is TGTGCCAGTAAGGACAACACCGGGGAGCTGTTTTTT. Amino acids: CASKDNTGELFF. The entire variable domain, with the rest obtained from reference TRBV19 and TRBJ2-2, is as follows: DGGITQSPKYLFRKEGQNVTLSCEQNLNHDAMYWYRQDPGQGLRLIYYSQIVNDFQKGDIAEGYSVSREKKESFPLTVTSAQKNPTAFYLCASKDNTGELFFGEGSRLTVL.